These 13 T cell receptor beta chains came from one sample sequenced in a study of PD-1 blockade in classical Hodgkin lymphoma. Brentuximab vedotin exposure varied among the patients, all of whom had relapsed after autologous stem cell transplantation. Negative magnetic selection isolated CD4+ T cells from thawed PBMCs. The assay was immunoSEQ multiplex PCR, and TCRdb's table has in-frame clones only and misses some. The data hold some 17,000 clones, with about 82% observed a single time. Sequences were derived from CD4+ T cells from blood, sampled at baseline. The receptors derive from a human donor with classical Hodgkin lymphoma.

The gene calls are TRBV6-5 and TRBJ2-1; D call uncertain. Germline CDR1 and CDR2: MNHEY and SVGAGI. The CDR3 has 12 residues. With 6 bases removed from V and 8 bases from J, the gap between germline ends came to 11 bases. CDR3 region: CASSSNIHEQFF. CDR3 DNA: TGTGCCAGCAGCTCCAACATCCATGAGCAGTTCTTC.

This sequence joins TRBV5-4 and TRBJ2-7; 9 bases align to TRBD1. The V and J ends lost 4 bases and 2 bases, in that order; junction bases with no gene match: 10. This CDR3 is built from 16 residues. Per germline, CDR1 SGHNT and CDR2 YYREEE (reference sequence). CDR3 DNA: TGTGCCAGCAGCACTACCGGGACAGGGTCTGCCTACGAGCAGTACTTC. Translation: CASSTTGTGSAYEQYF.

The rearrangement links TRBV18 to TRBJ2-7; 10 bases are a match to TRBD1. V lost 1 base, J lost 1 base, and 1 base stayed unmatched. Germline lookup yields CDR1 KGHSH and CDR2 LQKENI. The CDR3 contains 15 residues. CDR3 residues: CASSPRTGGSYEQYF. CDR3 in DNA: TGTGCCAGCTCACCACGGACAGGGGGATCCTACGAGCAGTACTTC.

The chain recombines TRBV10-3 with TRBJ2-7; tentative D call: TRBD2 (6 bases). The CDR3 has 13 residues. The V end was cut by 6 bases, the J end by 5 bases, with 14 bases between. Germline V gives CDR1 ENHRY, CDR2 SYGVKD. In nucleotides, the CDR3 is TGTGCCATCAGATTACCGGGACTCAACGAGCAGTACTTC. This translates into CAIRLPGLNEQYF.

The CDR3 here is CAWRGDMNTGELFF. The DNA for the CDR3 is TGTGCCTGGAGAGGGGACATGAACACCGGGGAGCTGTTTTTT. This chain links TRBV30 with TRBJ2-2; D is perhaps TRBD1 (6 bases). In germline, CDR1 is GTSNPN, CDR2 SVGIG (reference sequence). The CDR3 covers 14 residues. Trimming took off 3 bases at V and 1 base at J, with 9 bases between the two ends.

The chain joins TRBV2 to TRBJ1-1, with D unresolved. There are 12 residues in the CDR3. Trimming removed 3 bases from V and 7 bases from J, with 9 bases in between. Germline V gene data show CDR1 as SNHLY and CDR2 as FYNNEI. CDR3 DNA sequence: TGTGCCAGCAGTGATAGCGGATTTGAAGCTTTCTTT. Its protein product is CASSDSGFEAFF.

The chain links TRBV6-5 to TRBJ1-4, with D possibly being TRBD1 (6 bases). Germline V lookup: CDR1 MNHEY, CDR2 SVGAGI. Trimming cost V 6 bases and J 4 bases, with 15 bases left between them. This CDR3 has 15 amino acids. The CDR3: CASSPQGIVNEKLFF. The DNA of the CDR3 is TGTGCCAGCAGCCCACAGGGAATCGTTAATGAAAAACTGTTTTTT.

The genes are TRBV18 and TRBJ1-3; D not certain. The CDR3 sequence is 16 residues long. The V end lost 3 bases, the J end lost 0 bases, and 12 bases lay between the germline ends. In germline, CDR1 is KGHSH, CDR2 LQKENI. The CDR3 loop is CASSPAVALSGNTIYF. The DNA for the CDR3 is TGTGCCAGCTCACCGGCGGTTGCACTCTCTGGAAACACCATATATTTT.

The rearrangement joins TRBV7-4 to TRBJ2-7; D is possibly TRBD1 (6 bases). Deletions cut 10 bases from V and 0 bases from J, with 25 bases between. Germline CDR1 and CDR2: SGHVT and SQSDAQ. CDR3 length equals 17 residues. The CDR3 nucleotides read TGTGCCACCCACCCCCAGATCCGGACAGACTGCTCCTACGAGCAGTACTTC. This codes for CATHPQIRTDCSYEQYF.

This chain links TRBV6-5 with TRBJ2-7, with D perhaps TRBD1 (5 bases). Trimming took 2 bases from V and 1 from J, leaving 9 bases between them. The CDR3 is 14 amino acids. In germline, CDR1 is MNHEY, CDR2 SVGAGI. Here the CDR3 DNA reads TGTGCCAGCAGTTACAGGCCAGGGTCCTACGAGCAGTACTTC. This codes for CASSYRPGSYEQYF.

The V call is TRBV18, the J call TRBJ1-6, with 9 bases matching TRBD1. The germline gives CDR1 KGHSH, CDR2 LQKENI. The V segment lost 2 bases and the J segment 8 bases; nucleotides outside the gene matches: 4. CDR3 length: 15 amino acids. The CDR3, as DNA: TGTGCCAGCTCACCATTGACAGGGGGTGATTCACCCCTCCACTTT. This encodes CASSPLTGGDSPLHF.

About this clone: Mismatch with germline at one junction end may stem from a read error. This chain connects TRBV7-7 to TRBJ2-1; D is possibly TRBD2 (6 bases). CDR1 is SSHAT, CDR2 FNYEAQ, per germline (reference sequence). This CDR3 region has 13 residues. CDR3 in DNA: TGTGCTAGCAGTCATAGCGGCCCCAATGAGCAGTTCTTC. This translates into CASSHSGPNEQFF.

V is TRBV7-2 and J is TRBJ1-1, with D possibly matching TRBD1 (5 bases). There are 11 residues in the CDR3. Trimming left V 5 bases short and J 11 bases short, with 12 bases between. Germline values: CDR1 SGHTA, CDR2 FQGNSA. The CDR3 sequence: CASSRTRDAFF. The CDR3 nucleotides are TGTGCCAGCAGCAGAACCAGGGACGCTTTCTTT.